This TCR beta chain was recorded in a study of blood T cell repertoires in COVID-19. TCRdb's table, derived via immunoSEQ multiplex PCR, lists solely in-frame clones and lacks some. The sample carries fewer than 180,000 clones, 84% recorded once. V was clipped by 1 base and J by 6 bases; unmatched bases: 4. Looked up from germline, CDR1 is MNHNS and CDR2 is SASEGT. This CDR3 is built from 15 residues. Sequenced material: peripheral blood. The chain recombines TRBV6-1 with TRBJ1-5, with 9 bases aligning to TRBD1. This receptor was obtained from a man aged 70 or older with acute or convalescent COVID-19. The chain's CDR3 is CASSEGTGGGQPQHF. As DNA, the CDR3 is TGTGCCAGCAGTGAAGGAACAGGGGGCGGTCAGCCCCAGCATTTT.